This paragraph covers one T cell receptor beta chain sequence. The antigen is not known. This sample is part of a study of CD8 T cells in ankylosing spondylitis. General study findings and limits: Earlier authors reported some of these motif variants in reactive arthritis synovial fluid and blood. Within matched ankylosing spondylitis synovial fluid, disease-linked clones were reportedly significantly enriched. Among TCR beta sequences, a motif of eight or nine highly homologous variants appeared characteristic of ankylosing spondylitis blood.

Germline-derived CDR1 and CDR2 are SQVTM and ANQGSEA. V shed 7 bases and J 4 bases; nucleotides not matched to a gene: 11. There are 14 residues in the CDR3. TCRdb itself ran the 5' RACE reads through MiXCR, one entry per CDR3 protein. The repertoire includes 350,000 to 550,000 distinct CDR3 sequences, roughly 26% of them detected once, and 0.89% sits in the top ten. The sequence derives from a male donor with ankylosing spondylitis. V gene TRBV29-1 combines with J gene TRBJ1-1; 8 bases agree with TRBD1. Sample: blood, either unsorted or a sorted T cell fraction (not recorded which). CDR3 sequence reads: CSARTGSGGTEAFF. CDR3 in DNA: TGCAGCGCCAGGACAGGGTCGGGTGGCACTGAAGCTTTCTTT.